The present T cell receptor (beta chain) was sequenced within a study of regulatory T cells in long-lasting Graves disease. Construction of TCR beta libraries relied on iRepertoire HTBI primers and on Arm-PCR targeting CDR3 regions. MiXCR, run by TCRdb on the multiplex PCR reads, gives a single entry per CDR3 protein. The sample shows approximately 350,000 distinct CDR3 sequences, about 12% of them seen only once. Time point here: newly diagnosed GD, antithyroid drugs for less than 3 months. RNA isolated from PBMCs was used to make the TCR library. This clonotype was seen repeatedly, ten times or more. This sample was shared with a second study, whose subject was T cells in Graves' hyperthyroidism and ophthalmopathy.

Source: peripheral blood mononuclear cells (PBMCs), taken at new diagnosis, from a patient treated with antithyroid drugs. This TCR was sampled from a woman between 18 and 29 years old with Graves disease.

This CDR3 reads CASATGTGRIEQYF. CDR3 in DNA: TGTGCCAGCGCAACCGGGACAGGGCGGATCGAGCAGTACTTC. The chain has TRBV28 and TRBJ2-7; 9 bases line up with TRBD1. J was trimmed by 6 bases and V by 8 bases; bases with no gene match: 11. Germline V gene sequence: CDR1 MDHEN, CDR2 SYDVKM. The CDR3 runs to 14 residues.